This passage covers 13 T cell receptor beta chains from one sample sequenced in a study of cytomegalovirus exposure and HLA in healthy donors. Assay: immunoSEQ multiplex PCR; the TCRdb copy retains only in-frame clones and omits some. The top ten hold under 1.5% of the sample, which has tens of thousands of clones, approximately 94% seen once. The sample consisted of PBMCs. The source of these receptors is a man aged 18 to 30 in good health and CMV-seropositive.

The V gene is TRBV2, the J gene TRBJ1-3, with D perhaps matching TRBD1 (5 bases). V shed 2 bases and J shed 2 bases, with 7 bases lying between them. The CDR3 has 14 residues. The V gene's germline CDR1 is SNHLY and CDR2 FYNNEI. The CDR3, as DNA: TGTGCCAGCAGTGAACAGGGTGCTGGAAACACCATATATTTT. Protein: CASSEQGAGNTIYF.

The chain combines TRBV7-9 with TRBJ2-7, with D perhaps matching TRBD2 (6 bases). Germline assignment: CDR1 SEHNR and CDR2 FQNEAQ (reference sequence). The CDR3 is 14 residues long. V lost 4 bases, J lost 2 bases, and 12 bases lay in between. The CDR3 DNA reads TGTGCCAGCAGCTCCCAGCCGGGAGCCTACGAGCAGTACTTC. Protein product: CASSSQPGAYEQYF.

This sequence joins TRBV2 and TRBJ1-1, with 8 nucleotides matching TRBD1. CDR1 and CDR2 from the germline V gene are SNHLY and FYNNEI. J lost 0 bases, V lost 7 bases, and 10 bases had no gene match. The CDR3 loop spans 16 amino acids. For the CDR3, the DNA is TGTGCCAGCAATACAGGGGGTGTTAATATGAACACTGAAGCTTTCTTT. This encodes CASNTGGVNMNTEAFF.

The chain recombines TRBV19 with TRBJ1-5; the match to TRBD1 covers 7 bases. The CDR3 has 15 amino acids. CDR1 LNHDA and CDR2 SQIVND come from the germline V gene (reference sequence). After removal of 5 bases from V and 3 bases from J, the junction contained 7 bases not matched to a gene. In nucleotides, the CDR3 is TGTGCCAGTAGTCGCCAGGGACAGTACAATCAGCCCCAGCATTTT. The encoded protein is CASSRQGQYNQPQHF.

This sequence joins TRBV30 and TRBJ1-2; TRBD1 aligns across 7 bases. The ends lost 1 base at V and 5 bases at J; junction bases unmatched: 1. The CDR3 consists of 12 residues. Germline V gene data show CDR1 as GTSNPN and CDR2 as SVGIG (reference sequence). CDR3: CAWSGQGYGYTF. CDR3 bases: TGTGCCTGGAGTGGACAGGGTTATGGCTACACCTTC.

V usage is TRBV9 and J usage is TRBJ1-2; 8 nucleotides line up with TRBD1. Germline V lookup: CDR1 SGDLS, CDR2 YYNGEE. The junction had 9 bases not matched to a gene; V was cut back by 3 bases and J by 8 bases. The CDR3 extends over 14 amino acids. In DNA, the CDR3 is TGTGCCAGCAGCGGGGGGGGACAGGTTGGCGGCTACACCTTC. It yields the protein CASSGGGQVGGYTF.

The chain recombines TRBV7-9 with TRBJ1-1, with D uncertain. V was pared by 3 bases and J by 4 bases, with 12 bases between. The CDR3 has 14 amino acids. The V gene's germline CDR1 is SEHNR and CDR2 FQNEAQ (reference sequence). In DNA, the CDR3 is TGTGCCAGCAGCTTGTCCCCCGCCAGCACTGAAGCTTTCTTT. This encodes CASSLSPASTEAFF.

This clone was counted a single time. This CDR3 is also generated by other DNA sequences in the sample. This chain connects TRBV2 to TRBJ2-5; D gene ambiguous. Per the germline V gene, CDR1 is SNHLY and CDR2 is FYNNEI. The CDR3 is made up of 10 amino acids. V lost 8 bases to trimming and J lost 5 bases, with 6 bases between them. The chain's CDR3 is CASSEETQYF. CDR3 bases: TGTGCCAGCTCGGAGGAGACCCAGTACTTC.

The chain joins TRBV27 to TRBJ2-7; 9 bases are shared with TRBD1. The germline V gene encodes CDR1 MNHEY and CDR2 SMNVEV (reference sequence). J gave up 6 bases and V 3 bases, and 3 bases lay outside the gene matches. The CDR3 covers 13 residues. The CDR3 reads CASSFWDRVEQYF. DNA for the CDR3: TGTGCCAGCAGTTTCTGGGACAGGGTCGAGCAGTACTTC.

This clone was seen once. This chain connects TRBV5-4 to TRBJ2-1, with D possibly being TRBD1 (6 bases). The CDR3 has 13 residues. Germline values: CDR1 SGHNT, CDR2 YYREEE (reference sequence). V was cut by 1 base and J by 8 bases, with 10 bases left in between. This CDR3 reads CASSLWTDDEQFF. Here the CDR3 DNA reads TGTGCCAGCAGCTTGTGGACAGACGATGAGCAGTTCTTC.

The chain recombines TRBV2 with TRBJ2-5, with TRBD2 identical over 9 bases. CDR1 is SNHLY and CDR2 is FYNNEI in the germline V gene. The trim removed 1 base at V and 4 bases at J, leaving 4 bases unmatched. The CDR3 covers 15 residues. In DNA, the CDR3 is TGTGCCAGCAGTGAAGTAGCTAGCGGGGCAGAGACCCAGTACTTC. The encoded protein is CASSEVASGAETQYF.

The chain recombines TRBV28 with TRBJ1-1; maybe TRBD1 (5 bases). Germline values: CDR1 MDHEN, CDR2 SYDVKM. V was shortened by 7 bases and J by 5 bases, with 26 bases between the two germline ends. The CDR3 has 17 residues. CDR3 nucleotides: TGTGCCAGCACCCCAAGGGTGCAGGGTGGAGTACGTACTGAAGCTTTCTTT. Its translation: CASTPRVQGGVRTEAFF.

V is TRBV21-1 and J is TRBJ2-5; the D segment call TRBD2 is taken from the table without a DNA check. TRBV21-1 constitutes a pseudogene. The CDR3 totals 17 residues. The chain's CDR3 is CASSTAGTSGSGETQYF. The CDR3 DNA reads TGTGCCAGCAGCACCGCCGGGACTAGCGGGAGCGGAGAGACCCAGTACTTC.